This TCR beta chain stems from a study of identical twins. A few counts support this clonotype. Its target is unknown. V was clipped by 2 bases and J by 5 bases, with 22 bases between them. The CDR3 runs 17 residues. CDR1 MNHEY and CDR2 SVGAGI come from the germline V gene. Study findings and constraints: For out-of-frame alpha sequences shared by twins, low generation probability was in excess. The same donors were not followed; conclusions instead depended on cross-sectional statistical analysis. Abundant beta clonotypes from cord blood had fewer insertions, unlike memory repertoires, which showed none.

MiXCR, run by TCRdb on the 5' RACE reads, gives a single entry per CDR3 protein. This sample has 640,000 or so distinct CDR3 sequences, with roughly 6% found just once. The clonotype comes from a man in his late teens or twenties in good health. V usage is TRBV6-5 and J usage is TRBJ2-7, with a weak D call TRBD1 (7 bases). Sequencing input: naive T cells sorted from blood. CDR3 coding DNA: TGTGCCAGCAGTTACGGTTCCTTGTCGGTCAGGGGGGACGAGCAGTACTTC. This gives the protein CASSYGSLSVRGDEQYF.